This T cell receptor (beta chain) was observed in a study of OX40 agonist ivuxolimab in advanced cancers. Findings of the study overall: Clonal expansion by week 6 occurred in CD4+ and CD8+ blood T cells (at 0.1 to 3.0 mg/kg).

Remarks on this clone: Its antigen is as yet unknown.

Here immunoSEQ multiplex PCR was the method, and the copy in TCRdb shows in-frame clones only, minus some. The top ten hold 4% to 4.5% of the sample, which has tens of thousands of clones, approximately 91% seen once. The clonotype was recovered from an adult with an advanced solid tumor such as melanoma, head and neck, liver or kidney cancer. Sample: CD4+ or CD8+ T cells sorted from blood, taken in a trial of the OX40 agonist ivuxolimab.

The CDR3 loop is CASEGQTTGELFF. The CDR3 DNA reads TGTGCCAGCGAAGGACAGACCACCGGGGAGCTGTTTTTT. The rearrangement joins TRBV2 to TRBJ2-2; possibly TRBD1 for D (6 bases). V lost 8 bases to trimming and J lost 4 bases, with 11 bases between them. Germline V CDR1 and CDR2: SNHLY, FYNNEI. The CDR3 contains 13 residues.